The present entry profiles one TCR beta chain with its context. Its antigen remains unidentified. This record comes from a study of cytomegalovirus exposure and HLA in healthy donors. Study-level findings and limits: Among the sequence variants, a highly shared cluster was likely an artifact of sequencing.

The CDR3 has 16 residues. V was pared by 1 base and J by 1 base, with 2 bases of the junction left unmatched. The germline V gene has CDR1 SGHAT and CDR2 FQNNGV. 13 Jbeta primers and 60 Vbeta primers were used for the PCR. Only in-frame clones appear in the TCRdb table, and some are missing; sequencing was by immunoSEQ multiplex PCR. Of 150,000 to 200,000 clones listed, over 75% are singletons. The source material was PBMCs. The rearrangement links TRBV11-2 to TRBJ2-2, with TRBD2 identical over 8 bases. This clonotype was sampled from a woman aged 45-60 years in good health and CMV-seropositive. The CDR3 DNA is TGTGCCAGCAGCTTAGGCCTAGCGGGGAACACCGGGGAGCTGTTTTTT. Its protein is CASSLGLAGNTGELFF.